The 3 T cell receptor beta chains below come from one sample, sequenced in a study of identical twins. TCRdb ran MiXCR on the 5' RACE reads and lists one entry per CDR3 protein. The table lists hundreds of thousands of distinct CDR3 sequences, 9% to 15% of them singletons. This same sample was also part of a study on yellow fever vaccine responses in identical twins.

Specimen: PBMCs. The source is a woman under 30 in good health.

This chain joins TRBV6-5 and TRBJ2-6; the D is unclear. This CDR3 spans 16 amino acids. V dropped 0 bases and J dropped 1 base, with 7 bases sitting between them. Germline V gives CDR1 MNHEY, CDR2 SVGAGI. Here the CDR3 DNA reads TGTGCCAGCAGTTACTCGATACCGTCTGGGGCCAACGTCCTGACTTTC. It encodes CASSYSIPSGANVLTF.

This clonotype was seen only a few times. The V call is TRBV3-1, the J call TRBJ1-1; possibly TRBD1 for D (6 bases). The CDR3 extends over 15 amino acids. Trimming left V 0 bases short and J 4 bases short, with 12 bases between. CDR1 is LGHDT and CDR2 is YNNKEL in the germline V gene (reference sequence). The CDR3 protein is CASSQDTGGGTEAFF. CDR3 nucleotides: TGTGCCAGCAGCCAAGATACGGGAGGGGGCACTGAAGCTTTCTTT.

This clonotype has only a few counts. The chain joins TRBV20-1 to TRBJ1-1; 7 bases map to TRBD1. Germline V gene sequence: CDR1 DFQATT, CDR2 SNEGSKA (reference sequence). This CDR3 contains 15 residues. The ends lost 0 bases at V and 4 bases at J; junction bases unmatched: 8. The CDR3 here is CSARDNGQAPTEAFF. DNA of the CDR3: TGCAGTGCTAGAGATAATGGACAGGCCCCCACTGAAGCTTTCTTT.